These T cell receptor beta chains were read from a single sample in a study of cytomegalovirus exposure and HLA in healthy donors. The table came from immunoSEQ multiplex PCR; TCRdb's copy has only in-frame clones and leaves some out. The sample has about 190,000 clones, about 90% seen once. Material for sequencing was PBMCs. These receptors were obtained from a man aged 25 to 40 in good health and CMV-seronegative. Each CDR3 is given with its conserved first and last residue. The D gene is left open where the match is weak. The size of a clone is reported for some rows only, either as once, few or many, or as a class for expanded clones.

.	.	TRBV28	TRBJ2-3	CASSLGPRTDTQYF	TGTGCCAGCAGTTTAGGGCCGCGCACAGATACGCAGTATTTT
.	.	TRBV4-2	TRBJ2-2	CASSQSTGEVTGELFF	TGTGCCAGCAGCCAAAGTACAGGGGAGGTCACCGGGGAGCTGTTTTTT
.	TRBD2	TRBV27	TRBJ2-6	CASSQKPPTSGGPSGANVLTF	TGTGCCAGCAGTCAGAAGCCCCCCACTAGCGGGGGGCCGTCTGGGGCCAACGTCCTGACTTTC
.	TRBD1	TRBV18	TRBJ2-7	CASSPKQGAYEQYF	TGTGCCAGCTCACCGAAACAGGGGGCCTACGAGCAGTACTTC
.	TRBD2	TRBV5-1	TRBJ2-7	CASSFGVTGDYPSYEQYF	TGCGCCAGCAGCTTTGGGGTCACCGGGGACTACCCGTCCTACGAGCAGTACTTC
.	.	TRBV7-2	TRBJ2-7	CASSSARDYEQYF	TGTGCCAGCAGCTCTGCCCGGGACTACGAGCAGTACTTC
.	.	TRBV9	TRBJ1-6	CASRAREWTPLHF	TGTGCCAGCAGGGCGCGGGAGTGGACACCCCTCCACTTT
.	.	TRBV5-6	TRBJ2-6	CASSDPTEPGANVLTF	TGTGCCAGCAGCGATCCTACAGAACCTGGGGCCAACGTCCTGACTTTC
once	TRBD1	TRBV19	TRBJ1-1	CASDRGSGTEAFF	TGTGCCAGTGACAGGGGATCGGGCACTGAAGCTTTCTTT
.	TRBD1	TRBV4-1	TRBJ1-1	CASSQAQTGYGNTEAFF	TGCGCCAGCAGCCAGGCCCAGACAGGGTACGGTAACACTGAAGCTTTCTTT
.	.	TRBV12-5	TRBJ2-7	CASGLAGIQYF	TGTGCTAGTGGTTTGGCCGGGATCCAGTACTTC
.	.	TRBV11-2	TRBJ2-7	CASSSAPSGEQYF	TGTGCCAGCAGCTCCGCCCCGTCGGGGGAGCAGTACTTC
.	.	TRBV27	TRBJ2-7	CASSLSSESYEQYF	TGTGCCAGCAGTTTATCATCGGAGAGCTACGAGCAGTACTTC
.	TRBD2	TRBV2	TRBJ2-1	CASVISREGHEQFF	TGTGCCAGCGTAATTTCGCGGGAGGGCCACGAGCAGTTCTTC
.	.	TRBV18	TRBJ1-5	CASSDRQDWVNQPQHF	TGTGCCAGCTCGGACCGTCAGGACTGGGTCAATCAGCCCCAGCATTTT
.	TRBD2	TRBV19	TRBJ2-2	CASSIGAGVGELFF	TGTGCCAGTAGTATTGGAGCGGGAGTCGGGGAGCTGTTTTTT